The source of this T cell receptor (beta chain) is a study of shared clonotypes between healthy human individuals. Note on this clone: Antigen unknown.

Using immunoSEQ multiplex PCR, the repertoire was profiled, and TCRdb retains in-frame clones only, with some absent. The sample has approximately 2,000,000 clones, around 93% seen once. The CDR3 is made up of 15 amino acids. The junction had 17 bases not matched to a gene; V was cut back by 7 bases and J by 5 bases. Germline V gives CDR1 SQVTM, CDR2 ANQGSEA. Study outcomes and limitations: Among four donors, approximately 5% of naive CD4 clonotypes were found in common. Tissue TCR repertoires likely differ from these blood-only repertoires. Estimated richness values were generally larger in naive subsets than in memory subsets.

Sequencing was done on a sample of naive CD4+ T cells from PBMCs. As for subset: CD45RA+ positively selected. V and J are TRBV29-1 and TRBJ2-7; 7 nucleotides line up with TRBD1. The TCR sequence derives from a man younger than 35 in good health. Some clones in this sample may be carry-over from other donors' samples. CDR3 DNA sequence: TGCAGCGCTGACCACAACAGGGGTATCGGGGACGAGCAGTACTTC. It specifies CSADHNRGIGDEQYF.